This T cell receptor (beta chain) was captured in a study of T cell clonality in common variable immunodeficiency. Study-level points and caveats: Compared with healthy controls, CVID subjects showed increased TCRbeta clonality, mostly in about a third. Compared with controls, CVID subjects had fewer shared TCRbeta clones.

Caucasian heritage predominated among both patients and controls. This CDR3 has 17 residues. Germline CDR1 and CDR2: KGHSH and LQKENI. Sequencing input was equivalent genomic DNA from CVID and controls. Produced via immunoSEQ multiplex PCR; TCRdb's table is partial and in-frame only. The sample was found to contain some 33,000 clones, and every one recurs. Regarding this clone: Its specificity is unknown. From the germline J gene comes the end of the CDR3, since the read stops 3 residues before it.

The J gene is TRBJ1-2, the V gene TRBV18; D is possibly TRBD1 (5 bases). This receptor was obtained from a person aged 18 to 70 in good health. Sequenced material: peripheral blood mononuclear cells. CDR3 DNA (partial): TGTGCCAGCTCATCGATAAAATCAGGGATGCAACTCTACGAC. Residues: CASSSIKSGMQLYD. The whole CDR3 protein is CASSSIKSGMQLYDYTF. The entire variable domain, with the rest obtained from reference TRBV18 and TRBJ1-2, is as follows: NAGVMQNPRHLVRRRGQEARLRCSPMKGHSHVYWYRQLPEEGLKFMVYLQKENIIDESGMPKERFSAEFPKEGPSILRIQQVVRGDSAAYFCASSSIKSGMQLYDYTFGSGTRLTVV.